A selection of T cell receptor beta chains follows, all from one sample in a study of blood T cells in healthy people across ages. Via MiXCR, TCRdb re-called the 5' RACE reads, giving one row per CDR3 protein. The table shows roughly 1,500,000 distinct CDR3 sequences, with about 32% occurring only once. The sequenced material came from blood. The origin of the receptors is a woman aged 30 to 39 in good health. CDR3s include the opening cysteine and the closing phenylalanine or tryptophan. A D gene is named only where the DNA matches it firmly. Clone size, where shown, is once, few, many, or a class for clones that have expanded.

>TRBV6-6|TRBJ2-5|TRBD2|15|NA
TGTGCCAGCAGTGACCGACTAGCGGGGTTGGAGACCCAGTACTTC
CASSDRLAGLETQYF
>TRBV7-9|TRBJ2-5|NA|12|few
TGTGCCAACAGTCAGAAGGGAGAAGGCCTGTACTTC
CANSQKGEGLYF
>TRBV29-1|TRBJ2-3|TRBD2|11|many
TGCAGCGCCGGGACTAGCGATACGCAGTATTTT
CSAGTSDTQYF
>TRBV3-1|TRBJ2-5|NA|12|NA
TGTGCCAGCAGCCGGGACACGGAGACCCAGTACTTC
CASSRDTETQYF
>TRBV5-1|TRBJ1-6|TRBD1|17|NA
TGCGCCAGCAGGGCCTCCGGGACAGCGATCTATAATTCACCCCTCCACTTT
CASRASGTAIYNSPLHF
>TRBV10-3|TRBJ1-2|NA|12|NA
TGTGCCATCAGTTGGGACGGTTTGGGCTACACCTTC
CAISWDGLGYTF
>TRBV7-3|TRBJ2-4|TRBD2|21|NA
TGTGCCAGCAGCATACTTCCCCCCGGGACTAGCGGGATACTAGCCAAAAACATTCAGTACTTC
CASSILPPGTSGILAKNIQYF
>TRBV30|TRBJ2-1|NA|13|NA
TGTGCCTGGAGTGTACAAGTAGGCAATGAGCAGTTCTTC
CAWSVQVGNEQFF
>TRBV6-5|TRBJ2-7|NA|12|NA
TGTGCCAGATACAGGGTTGTCTACGAGCAGTACTTC
CARYRVVYEQYF
>TRBV5-5|TRBJ2-5|TRBD1|13|NA
TGTGCCAGCAGCCGACAGGGTCCGGAGACCCAGTACTTC
CASSRQGPETQYF
>TRBV6-6|TRBJ2-2|TRBD2|15|once
TGTGCCAGCAGTGCGACTACGGGGGGGGTCGGGGAGCTGTTTTTT
CASSATTGGVGELFF
>TRBV6-2/TRBV6-3|TRBJ2-7|TRBD2|15|NA
TGTGCCAGCACCCTAGCGGAGGGCGAGAAGACGAAGCAGTACTTC
CASTLAEGEKTKQYF
>TRBV7-9|TRBJ2-3|NA|12|many
TGTGCCAGCAGCTTAGAGCGAGATACGCAGTATTTT
CASSLERDTQYF
>TRBV30|TRBJ1-5|NA|16|NA
TGTGCCTGGAGTCCGCTTAACAGCTATAGCAATCAGCCCCAGCATTTT
CAWSPLNSYSNQPQHF
>TRBV7-3|TRBJ2-7|NA|15|NA
TGTGCCAGCAGCCTACAGGGATCTAACGCCTACGAGCAGTACTTC
CASSLQGSNAYEQYF
>TRBV29-1|TRBJ1-1|TRBD1|15|NA
TGCAGCCTTACCGGGACAGGGGGCATTGACACTGAAGCTTTCTTT
CSLTGTGGIDTEAFF
>TRBV20-1|TRBJ2-7|TRBD2|15|many
TGCAGTGCTAGCTCGGTCGGGACTAGGAGCTACGAGCAGTACTTC
CSASSVGTRSYEQYF
>TRBV3-1|TRBJ2-5|NA|15|NA
TGTGCCAACAGCCAAGATACGGGAACCCAAGAGACCCAGTACTTC
CANSQDTGTQETQYF
>TRBV7-9|TRBJ1-1|NA|16|NA
TGTGCCAGCAGCCCAGGGACAAGCCCTATGAACACTGAAGCTTTCTTT
CASSPGTSPMNTEAFF
>TRBV5-1|TRBJ2-3|NA|13|many
TGCGCCAGCAGCTTGACCTCGGGGGATACGCAGTATTTT
CASSLTSGDTQYF
>TRBV11-2|TRBJ2-3|NA|16|NA
TGTGCCAGCAGCTTAGCTCTCTCGCGGCACACAGATACGCAGTATTTT
CASSLALSRHTDTQYF
>TRBV10-3|TRBJ2-3|TRBD1|15|NA
TGTGCCATCAGTGAGGCAGGGGGCTACACAGATACGCAGTATTTT
CAISEAGGYTDTQYF
>TRBV12-3/TRBV12-4|TRBJ2-5|NA|14|NA
TGTGCCGGCAGTTTAGGCGTGGGCCAAGAGACCCGGTACTTC
CAGSLGVGQETRYF
>TRBV6-1|TRBJ2-7|NA|16|NA
TGTGCCAGCGGCCGAGGTATGCTGACCAGTTTCTACGAGCAGTACTTC
CASGRGMLTSFYEQYF
>TRBV24-1|TRBJ2-1|TRBD2|16|many
TGTGCCACCAGTGATTCTTCTAGCGGGAGTCCCAATGAGCAGTTCTTC
CATSDSSSGSPNEQFF
>TRBV2|TRBJ2-2|NA|15|NA
TGTGCCAGCAACGCAGGGGGGCCGAACGCCGGGGAGCTGTTTTTT
CASNAGGPNAGELFF
>TRBV20-1|TRBJ2-1|NA|13|NA
TGCAGTGCTCCAGACGGGGGCCACAATGAGCAGTTCTTC
CSAPDGGHNEQFF
>TRBV7-3|TRBJ2-3|TRBD1|15|many
TGTGCCAGCAGCCCCGGGACAGCTAGCACAGATACGCAGTATTTT
CASSPGTASTDTQYF
>TRBV7-6|TRBJ2-7|NA|13|NA
TGTGCCAGCAGCTTAGGGTCAGAGCCCGAGCAGTACTTC
CASSLGSEPEQYF
>TRBV6-6|TRBJ2-7|TRBD1|16|NA
TGTGCCAGCAGCGAGTGGCCGACAGGGGCGGCCGGCGAGCAGTACTTC
CASSEWPTGAAGEQYF
>TRBV7-9|TRBJ2-1|NA|12|NA
TGTGCCAGCAGCTCCACACACAATGAGCAGTTCTTC
CASSSTHNEQFF
>TRBV5-1|TRBJ2-4|TRBD1|16|NA
TGCGCCAGCAGCTCACTCGAGGACAGGTCAAAAAACATTCAGTACTTC
CASSSLEDRSKNIQYF
>TRBV12-3/TRBV12-4|TRBJ2-7|TRBD1|15|NA
TGTGCCAGCAGTACGGGACAGGGAGCGTCCTACGAGCAGTACTTC
CASSTGQGASYEQYF
>TRBV14|TRBJ1-1|NA|14|NA
TGTGCCTGCAGCCAAGATACGGTGAACACTGAAGCTTTCTTT
CACSQDTVNTEAFF
>TRBV12-3/TRBV12-4|TRBJ2-7|NA|12|NA
TGTGCCAGCAGCCCCATGGTCTACGAGCAGTACTTC
CASSPMVYEQYF
>TRBV5-1|TRBJ2-1|NA|14|NA
TGCGCCAGCAGCTCGGATGCCGGGAGCAATGAGCAGTTCTTC
CASSSDAGSNEQFF
>TRBV7-9|TRBJ2-7|TRBD1|17|many
TGTGCCAGCAGCTTAGTCGTGAAACCGGGACAGGGTGGCGAGCAGTACTTC
CASSLVVKPGQGGEQYF
>TRBV9|TRBJ1-2|NA|14|few
TGTGCCAGCAGCGTAGCGGAGGGGAACTATGGCTACACCTTC
CASSVAEGNYGYTF
>TRBV10-2|TRBJ2-2|NA|17|NA
TGCGCCAGCAGTGAGTGGCGGGACTCCGCGAACACCGGGGAGCTGTTTTTT
CASSEWRDSANTGELFF
>TRBV12-3/TRBV12-4|TRBJ2-2|TRBD2|16|few
TGTGCCAGCAGTTTACAGGCTAGCGGGGTCGGCGGGGAGCTGTTTTTT
CASSLQASGVGGELFF
>TRBV20-1|TRBJ2-7|TRBD2|14|NA
TGCAGTGCTAGAGTTCCAGCGGGAGGGGAGGAGCAGTACTTC
CSARVPAGGEEQYF
>TRBV15|TRBJ1-2|NA|15|NA
TGTGCCACCAGCAGAGTGCGAGAGAGTAACTATGGCAACACCTTC
CATSRVRESNYGNTF
>TRBV14|TRBJ2-5|TRBD2|14|NA
TGTGCCAGCAGCCAAAATCTAGCGGGGGAGACCCAGTACTTC
CASSQNLAGETQYF
>TRBV28|TRBJ2-5|TRBD1|15|few
TGTGCCAGTTTAGTAGGGGGCGATAGCCAAGAGACCCAGTACTTC
CASLVGGDSQETQYF
>TRBV15|TRBJ1-5|NA|13|few
TGTGCCACCAGCAGAGAGGGGGGTCAGCCCCAGCATTTT
CATSREGGQPQHF
>TRBV12-3/TRBV12-4|TRBJ1-4|NA|15|NA
TGTGCCACCTCCGCTCGCGGGACAACTAATGAAAAACTGTTTTTT
CATSARGTTNEKLFF
>TRBV12-3/TRBV12-4|TRBJ2-3|NA|13|many
TGTGCCAGCAGTTCCCGGGAGACAGATACGCAGTATTTT
CASSSRETDTQYF
>TRBV9|TRBJ2-1|TRBD2|16|few
TGTGCCAGCAGCGTATATCTAGCGGGAGCAAGGAATGAGCAGTTCTTC
CASSVYLAGARNEQFF
>TRBV9|TRBJ2-5|TRBD2|16|NA
TGTGCCAGCAGTCCGCCGGGACTAGCGATGAAAGAGACCCAGTACTTC
CASSPPGLAMKETQYF
>TRBV20-1|TRBJ2-7|NA|17|few
TGCAGTGCGCGACCGGGACAGATACTAGCGGAAACCTACGAGCAGTACTTC
CSARPGQILAETYEQYF
>TRBV6-1|TRBJ1-1|TRBD1|13|few
TGTGCCAGCGCAGACAGGGCAGACACTGAAGCTTTCTTT
CASADRADTEAFF
>TRBV9|TRBJ2-1|NA|14|NA
TGTGCCAGCAGCCCGTATACAGAGTACAATGAGCAGTTCTTC
CASSPYTEYNEQFF
>TRBV12-3/TRBV12-4|TRBJ2-1|NA|17|NA
TGTGCCAGCAAAATGGAGATGGGTCCTGGGGCGAACAATGAGCAGTTCTTC
CASKMEMGPGANNEQFF
>TRBV6-1|TRBJ2-7|NA|13|NA
TGTGCCAGCAGTGAATTGGTCTTCTACGAGCAGTACTTC
CASSELVFYEQYF
>TRBV5-1|TRBJ1-6|NA|15|NA
TGCGCCAGCAGTGGAGAGGCCCCACCCTATTCACCCCTCCACTTT
CASSGEAPPYSPLHF
>TRBV29-1|TRBJ2-7|TRBD1|12|NA
TGCAGCGTTCGGACAGGACGTTACGAGCAGTACTTC
CSVRTGRYEQYF
>TRBV20-1|TRBJ1-5|NA|14|few
TGCAGTGCTTCGCCAGGGGAGAACAATCAGCCCCAGCATTTT
CSASPGENNQPQHF
>TRBV4-2|TRBJ2-7|TRBD1|15|NA
TGTGCCAGCAGCAGGGGACAGGACGGATCCTACGAGCAGTACTTC
CASSRGQDGSYEQYF
>TRBV10-3|TRBJ2-1|TRBD1|15|few
TGTGCCATCAGTGCAGGACAGGGGATCTACAATGAGCAGTTCTTC
CAISAGQGIYNEQFF
>TRBV6-5|TRBJ2-1|NA|13|NA
TGTGCCAGCACGGAGGGAGCTGGCAATGAGCAGTTCTTC
CASTEGAGNEQFF